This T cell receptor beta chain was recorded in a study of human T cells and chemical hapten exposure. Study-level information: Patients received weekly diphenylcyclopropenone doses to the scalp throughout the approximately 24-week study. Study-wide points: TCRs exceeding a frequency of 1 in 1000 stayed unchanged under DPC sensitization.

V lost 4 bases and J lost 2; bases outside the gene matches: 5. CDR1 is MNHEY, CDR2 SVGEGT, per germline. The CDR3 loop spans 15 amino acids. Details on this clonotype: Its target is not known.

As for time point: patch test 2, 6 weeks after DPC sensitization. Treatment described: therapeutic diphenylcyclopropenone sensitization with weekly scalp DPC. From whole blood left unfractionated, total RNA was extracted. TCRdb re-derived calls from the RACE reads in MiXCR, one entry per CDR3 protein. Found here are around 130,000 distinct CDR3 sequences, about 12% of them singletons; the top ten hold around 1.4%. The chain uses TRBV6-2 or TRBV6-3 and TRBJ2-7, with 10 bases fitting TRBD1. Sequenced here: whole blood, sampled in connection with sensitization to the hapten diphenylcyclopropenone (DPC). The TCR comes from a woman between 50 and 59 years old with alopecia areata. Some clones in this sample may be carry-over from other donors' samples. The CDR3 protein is CASSWSGQGTYEQYF. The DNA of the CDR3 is TGTGCCAGCAGTTGGTCGGGACAGGGGACCTACGAGCAGTACTTC.